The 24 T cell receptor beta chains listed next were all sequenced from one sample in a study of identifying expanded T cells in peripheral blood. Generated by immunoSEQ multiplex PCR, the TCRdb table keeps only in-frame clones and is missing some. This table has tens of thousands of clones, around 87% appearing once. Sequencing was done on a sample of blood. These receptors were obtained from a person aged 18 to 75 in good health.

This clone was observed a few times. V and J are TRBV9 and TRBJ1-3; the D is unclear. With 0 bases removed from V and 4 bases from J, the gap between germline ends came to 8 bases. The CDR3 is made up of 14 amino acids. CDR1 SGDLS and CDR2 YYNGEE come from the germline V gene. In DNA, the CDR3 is TGTGCCAGCAGCGTAGAAGGACCAGGAAACACCATATATTTT. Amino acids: CASSVEGPGNTIYF. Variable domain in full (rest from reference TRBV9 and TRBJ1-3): DSGVTQTPKHLITATGQRVTLRCSPRSGDLSVYWYQQSLDQGLQFLIQYYNGEERAKGNILERFSAQQFPDLHSELNLSSLELGDSALYFCASSVEGPGNTIYFGEGSWLTVV.

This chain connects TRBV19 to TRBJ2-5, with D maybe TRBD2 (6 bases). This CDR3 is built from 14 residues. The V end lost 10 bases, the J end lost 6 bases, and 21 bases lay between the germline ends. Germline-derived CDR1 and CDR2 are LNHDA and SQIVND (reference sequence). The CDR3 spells CATNPSAGRKTQYF. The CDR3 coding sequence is TGTGCCACCAATCCCTCGGCAGGGAGGAAGACCCAGTACTTC. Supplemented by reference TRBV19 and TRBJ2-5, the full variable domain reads DGGITQSPKYLFRKEGQNVTLSCEQNLNHDAMYWYRQDPGQGLRLIYYSQIVNDFQKGDIAEGYSVSREKKESFPLTVTSAQKNPTAFYLCATNPSAGRKTQYFGPGTRLLVL.

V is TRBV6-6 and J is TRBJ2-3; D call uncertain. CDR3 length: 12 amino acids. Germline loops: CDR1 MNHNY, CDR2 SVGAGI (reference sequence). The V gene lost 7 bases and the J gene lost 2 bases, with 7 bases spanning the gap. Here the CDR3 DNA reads TGTGCCAGCAAAAGGAACACAGATACGCAGTATTTT. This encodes CASKRNTDTQYF.

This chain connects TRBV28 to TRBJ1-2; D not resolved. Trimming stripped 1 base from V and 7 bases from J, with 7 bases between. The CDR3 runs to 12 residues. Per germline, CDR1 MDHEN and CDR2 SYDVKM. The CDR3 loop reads CASSLSQAGYTF. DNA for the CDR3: TGTGCCAGCAGTTTATCCCAGGCTGGCTACACCTTC.

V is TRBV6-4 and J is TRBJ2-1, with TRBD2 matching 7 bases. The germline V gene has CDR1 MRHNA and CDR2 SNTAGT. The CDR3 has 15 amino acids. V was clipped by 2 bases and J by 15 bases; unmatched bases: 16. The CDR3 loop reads CASSDGASGHNLRFF. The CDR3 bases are TGTGCCAGCAGTGACGGGGCTAGCGGACACAACTTAAGGTTCTTC.

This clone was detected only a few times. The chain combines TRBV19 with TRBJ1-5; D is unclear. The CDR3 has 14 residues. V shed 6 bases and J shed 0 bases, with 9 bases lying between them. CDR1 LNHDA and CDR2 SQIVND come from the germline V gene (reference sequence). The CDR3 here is CASRGGYSNQPQHF. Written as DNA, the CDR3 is TGTGCCAGTAGAGGTGGGTATAGCAATCAGCCCCAGCATTTT.

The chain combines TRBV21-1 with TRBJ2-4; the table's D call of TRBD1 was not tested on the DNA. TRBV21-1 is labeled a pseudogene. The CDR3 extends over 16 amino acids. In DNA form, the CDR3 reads TGTGCCAGCAGCAATACAGGGGGTGCGGCCAAAAACATTCAGTACTTC. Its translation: CASSNTGGAAKNIQYF.

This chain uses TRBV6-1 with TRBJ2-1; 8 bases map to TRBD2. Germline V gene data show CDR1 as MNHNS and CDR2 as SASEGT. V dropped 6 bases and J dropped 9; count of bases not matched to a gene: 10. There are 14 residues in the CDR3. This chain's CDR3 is CASRMQLAVFEQFF. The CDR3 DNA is TGTGCCAGCAGGATGCAACTAGCGGTATTTGAGCAGTTCTTC.

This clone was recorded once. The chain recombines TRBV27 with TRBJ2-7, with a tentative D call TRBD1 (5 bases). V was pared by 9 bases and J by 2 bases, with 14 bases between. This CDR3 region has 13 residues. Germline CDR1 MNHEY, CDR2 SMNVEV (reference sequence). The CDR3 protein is CASQEAGTYEQYF. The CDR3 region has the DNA TGTGCCAGTCAGGAAGCAGGGACCTACGAGCAGTACTTC.

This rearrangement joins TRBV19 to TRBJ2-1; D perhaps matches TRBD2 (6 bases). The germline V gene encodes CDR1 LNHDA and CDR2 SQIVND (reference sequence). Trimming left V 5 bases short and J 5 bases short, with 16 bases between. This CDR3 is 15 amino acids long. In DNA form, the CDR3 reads TGTGCCAGTAGTCCCACCGGGAGTAGCAACAATGAGCAGTTCTTC. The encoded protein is CASSPTGSSNNEQFF. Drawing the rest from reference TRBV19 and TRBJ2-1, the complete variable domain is DGGITQSPKYLFRKEGQNVTLSCEQNLNHDAMYWYRQDPGQGLRLIYYSQIVNDFQKGDIAEGYSVSREKKESFPLTVTSAQKNPTAFYLCASSPTGSSNNEQFFGPGTRLTVL.

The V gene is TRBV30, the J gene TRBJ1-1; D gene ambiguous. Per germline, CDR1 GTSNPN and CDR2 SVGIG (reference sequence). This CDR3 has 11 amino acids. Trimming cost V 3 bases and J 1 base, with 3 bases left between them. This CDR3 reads CAWSRNTEAFF. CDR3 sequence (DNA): TGTGCCTGGAGCCGGAACACTGAAGCTTTCTTT.

The CDR3 bases are TGTGCCAGCAGTGGTAGTCCAGACACAGATACGCAGTATTTT. Its translation: CASSGSPDTDTQYF. The chain uses TRBV2 and TRBJ2-3; D unclear. Germline loops: CDR1 SNHLY, CDR2 FYNNEI. V lost 4 bases, J lost 2 bases, and 10 bases lay in between. The CDR3 extends over 14 amino acids.

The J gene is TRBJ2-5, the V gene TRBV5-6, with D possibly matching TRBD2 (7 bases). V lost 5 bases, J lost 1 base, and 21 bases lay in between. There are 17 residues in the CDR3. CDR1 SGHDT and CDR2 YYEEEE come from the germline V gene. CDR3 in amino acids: CASRPDRGGGFQETQYF. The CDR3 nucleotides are TGTGCCAGCAGGCCTGATCGGGGCGGGGGCTTCCAAGAGACCCAGTACTTC. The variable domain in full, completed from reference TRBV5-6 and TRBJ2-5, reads DAGVTQSPTHLIKTRGQQVTLRCSPKSGHDTVSWYQQALGQGPQFIFQYYEEEERQRGNFPDRFSGHQFPNYSSELNVNALLLGDSALYLCASRPDRGGGFQETQYFGPGTRLLVL.

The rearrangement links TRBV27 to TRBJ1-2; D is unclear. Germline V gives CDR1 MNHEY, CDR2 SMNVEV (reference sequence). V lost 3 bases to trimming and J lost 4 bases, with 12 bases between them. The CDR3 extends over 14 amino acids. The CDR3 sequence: CASSFDGPPYGYTF. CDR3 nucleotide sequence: TGTGCCAGCAGTTTCGATGGGCCTCCCTATGGCTACACCTTC.

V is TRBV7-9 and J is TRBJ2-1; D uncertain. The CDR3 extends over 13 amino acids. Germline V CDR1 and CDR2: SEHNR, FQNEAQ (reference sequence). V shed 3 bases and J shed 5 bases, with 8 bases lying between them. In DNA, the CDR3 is TGTGCCAGCAGCTTCGGCGTAAACAATGAGCAGTTCTTC. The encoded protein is CASSFGVNNEQFF.

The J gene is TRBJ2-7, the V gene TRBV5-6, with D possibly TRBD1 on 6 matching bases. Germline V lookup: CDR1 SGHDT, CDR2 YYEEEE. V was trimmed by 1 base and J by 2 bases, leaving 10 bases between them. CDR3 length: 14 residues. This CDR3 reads CASSLFRGAYEQYF. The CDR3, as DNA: TGTGCCAGCAGCTTGTTCAGGGGAGCCTACGAGCAGTACTTC.

CDR3 protein: CASGTRTTNEQFF. For the CDR3, the DNA is TGTGCCAGCGGCACCCGGACTACCAATGAGCAGTTCTTC. The chain combines TRBV5-8 with TRBJ2-1; a possible D gene is TRBD2 (6 bases). Germline assignment: CDR1 SGHTS and CDR2 YDEGEE. The V and J ends lost 7 bases and 6 bases respectively, with 14 bases between them. This CDR3 spans 13 amino acids.

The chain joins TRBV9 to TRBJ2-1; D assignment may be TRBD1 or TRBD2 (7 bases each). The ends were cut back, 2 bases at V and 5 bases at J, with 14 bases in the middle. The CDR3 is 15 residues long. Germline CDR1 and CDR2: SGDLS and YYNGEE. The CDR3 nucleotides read TGTGCCAGCAGCGTCGCAGGGAGGGGGCACAATGAGCAGTTCTTC. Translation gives CASSVAGRGHNEQFF.

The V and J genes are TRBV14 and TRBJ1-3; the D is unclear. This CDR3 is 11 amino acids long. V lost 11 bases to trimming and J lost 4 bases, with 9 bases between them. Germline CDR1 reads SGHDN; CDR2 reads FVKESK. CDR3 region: CARTVGNTIYF. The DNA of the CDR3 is TGTGCCCGGACGGTCGGAAACACCATATATTTT.

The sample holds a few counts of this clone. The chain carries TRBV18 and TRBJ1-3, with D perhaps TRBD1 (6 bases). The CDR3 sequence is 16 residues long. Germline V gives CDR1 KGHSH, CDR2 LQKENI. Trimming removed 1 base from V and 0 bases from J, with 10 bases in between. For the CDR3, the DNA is TGTGCCAGCTCACCACAGGGGGTATCCTCTGGAAACACCATATATTTT. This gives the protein CASSPQGVSSGNTIYF.

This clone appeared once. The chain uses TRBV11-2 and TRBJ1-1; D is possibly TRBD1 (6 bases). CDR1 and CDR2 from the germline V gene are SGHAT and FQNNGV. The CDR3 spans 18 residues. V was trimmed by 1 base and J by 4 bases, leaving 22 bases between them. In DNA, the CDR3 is TGTGCCAGCAGCTTAGCGGGGGGCAGGATATCGGGGAGCACTGAAGCTTTCTTT. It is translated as CASSLAGGRISGSTEAFF. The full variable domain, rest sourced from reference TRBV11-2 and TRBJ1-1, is EAGVAQSPRYKIIEKRQSVAFWCNPISGHATLYWYQQILGQGPKLLIQFQNNGVVDDSQLPKDRFSAERLKGVDSTLKIQPAKLEDSAVYLCASSLAGGRISGSTEAFFGQGTRLTVV.

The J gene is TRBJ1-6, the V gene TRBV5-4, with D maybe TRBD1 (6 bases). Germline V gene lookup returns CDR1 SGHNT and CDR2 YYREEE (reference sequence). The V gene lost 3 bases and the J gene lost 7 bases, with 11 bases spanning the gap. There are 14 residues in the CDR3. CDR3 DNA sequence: TGTGCCAGCAGCTCCGGGACAATCAATTCACCCCTCCACTTT. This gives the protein CASSSGTINSPLHF.

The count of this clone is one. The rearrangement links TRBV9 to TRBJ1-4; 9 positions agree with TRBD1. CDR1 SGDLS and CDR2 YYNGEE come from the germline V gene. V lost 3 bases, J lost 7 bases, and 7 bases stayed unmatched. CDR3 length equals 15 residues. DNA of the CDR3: TGTGCCAGCAGCGGTTTACAGGGGGCTGGTGAAAAACTGTTTTTT. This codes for CASSGLQGAGEKLFF.

CDR3 DNA: TGTGCCAGCAGCTTGGCAGGGGTGGCTCAGCCCCAGCATTTT. Translation: CASSLAGVAQPQHF. The genes are TRBV5-6 and TRBJ1-5; D is perhaps TRBD1 (6 bases). Germline CDR1 and CDR2: SGHDT and YYEEEE. The CDR3 totals 14 residues. The V end lost 0 bases, the J end lost 6 bases, and 10 bases lay between the germline ends.